The rows below give T cell receptor beta chains drawn from one sample of a study of blood T cell repertoires in COVID-19. Some clones are missing from TCRdb's copy, which holds only in-frame ones; the method was immunoSEQ multiplex PCR. Found here are over 250,000 clones, 80% to 90% of them singletons; the top ten hold about 11%. The specimen was peripheral blood. All receptors derive from a woman between 65 and 79 years old with acute or convalescent COVID-19. Each CDR3 is given with its conserved first and last residue. Each record gives: J gene, clone size, D gene, V gene, CDR3 DNA, CDR3 protein. D genes are given only for firm matches. Clone size appears in some rows only: once, few, many, or a class for an expanded clone.

>TRBJ2-5|-|TRBD2|TRBV10-3
TGTGCCATCAGTGTCGGCTTAGCGGGGCGCCAAGAGACCCAGTACTTC
CAISVGLAGRQETQYF
>TRBJ1-5|-|-|TRBV4-1
TGCGCCAGCACAGCTACACAGGGCAATCAGCCCCAGCATTTT
CASTATQGNQPQHF
>TRBJ2-5|-|-|TRBV7-2
TGTGCCAGCAGCTGGCGGCCTAGGGGGGAGACCCAGTACTTC
CASSWRPRGETQYF
>TRBJ1-6|few|-|TRBV7-9
TGTGCCAGCAGCACCTCGGGTTATTCACCCCTCCACTTT
CASSTSGYSPLHF
>TRBJ2-7|once|-|TRBV18
TGTGCCAGCTCACCTGGAGCGACGGCCAACTACGAGCAGTACTTC
CASSPGATANYEQYF
>TRBJ1-4|once|-|TRBV15
TGTGCCACCAGCAGAGATTTTAGGCAGGGGGAAAAACTGTTTTTT
CATSRDFRQGEKLFF
>TRBJ2-7|-|-|TRBV6-5
TGTGCCAGCAAGAACGATGGTCGGGGCGAGCAGTACTTC
CASKNDGRGEQYF
>TRBJ2-7|-|-|TRBV20-1
TGCAGTGCTAGTCACCCAGGGAGGCCCTACGAGCAGTACTTC
CSASHPGRPYEQYF
>TRBJ1-2|-|-|TRBV30
TGTGCCTGGCAGAAGACTGGGTATGGCTACACCTTC
CAWQKTGYGYTF
>TRBJ2-7|-|-|TRBV5-1
TGCGCCAGCAGCCCGGACGGGGGATCCACCTACGAGCAGTACTTC
CASSPDGGSTYEQYF
>TRBJ1-3|-|-|TRBV7-9
TGTGCCAGCAGCCCAGGCTCTGGAAACACCATATATTTT
CASSPGSGNTIYF
>TRBJ1-2|-|TRBD1|TRBV2
TGTGCCAGCAGCCCCGGGACAGAGAAGGAAGGCTACACCTTC
CASSPGTEKEGYTF
>TRBJ2-1|-|TRBD2|TRBV11-3
TGTGCCAGCAGCTTTCAAACCCTAACTGCGGGGGGAAGCTCCTACAATGAGCAGTTCTTC
CASSFQTLTAGGSSYNEQFF
>TRBJ2-7|-|TRBD1|TRBV7-9
TGTGCCAGCAGCTTTCAGACAGGGGGCTCCTACGAGCAGTACTTC
CASSFQTGGSYEQYF
>TRBJ1-5|-|TRBD1|TRBV19
TGTGCCAGTCGAACAGGGGCTAGCAATCAGCCCCAGCATTTT
CASRTGASNQPQHF
>TRBJ2-1|-|-|TRBV7-2
TGTGCCAGCAGCTTAGGGGGAGATTCCGGTTCGTATGAGCAGTTCTTC
CASSLGGDSGSYEQFF